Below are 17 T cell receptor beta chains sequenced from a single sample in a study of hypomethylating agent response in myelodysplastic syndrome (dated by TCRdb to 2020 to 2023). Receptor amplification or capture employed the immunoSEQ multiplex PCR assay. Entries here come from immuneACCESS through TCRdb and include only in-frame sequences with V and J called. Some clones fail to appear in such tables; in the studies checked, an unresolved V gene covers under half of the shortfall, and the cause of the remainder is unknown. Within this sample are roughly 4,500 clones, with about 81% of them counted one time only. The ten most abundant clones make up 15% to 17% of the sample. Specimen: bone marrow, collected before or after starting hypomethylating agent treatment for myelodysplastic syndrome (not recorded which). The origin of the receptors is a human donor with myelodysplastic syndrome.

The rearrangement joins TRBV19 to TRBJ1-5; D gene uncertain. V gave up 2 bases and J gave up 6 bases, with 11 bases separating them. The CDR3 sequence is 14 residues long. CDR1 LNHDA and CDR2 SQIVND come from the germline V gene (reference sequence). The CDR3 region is CASSIQPQSQPQHF. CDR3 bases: TGTGCCAGTAGTATACAACCACAGAGTCAGCCCCAGCATTTT.

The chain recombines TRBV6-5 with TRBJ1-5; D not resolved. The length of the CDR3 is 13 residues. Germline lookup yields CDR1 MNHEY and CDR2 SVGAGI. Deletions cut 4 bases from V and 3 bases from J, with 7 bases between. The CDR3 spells CASSSWINQPQHF. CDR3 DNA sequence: TGTGCCAGCAGTTCTTGGATCAATCAGCCCCAGCATTTT.

The CDR3 nucleotides are TGCGCCAGCAGCCAAAGCGGGGGGGCAGGGGATACGCAGTATTTT. It codes for CASSQSGGAGDTQYF. This rearrangement joins TRBV4-1 to TRBJ2-3, with 10 bases fitting TRBD2. This CDR3 has 15 residues. Trimming removed 2 bases from V and 6 bases from J; junction bases left unmatched: 5. Germline loops: CDR1 MGHRA, CDR2 YSYEKL.

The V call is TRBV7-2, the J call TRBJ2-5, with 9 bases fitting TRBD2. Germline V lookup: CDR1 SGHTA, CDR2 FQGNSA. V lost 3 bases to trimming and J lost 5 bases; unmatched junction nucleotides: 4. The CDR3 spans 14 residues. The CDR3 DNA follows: TGTGCCAGCAGCTTTCAGCGGGGGGAGGAGACCCAGTACTTC. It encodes CASSFQRGEETQYF.

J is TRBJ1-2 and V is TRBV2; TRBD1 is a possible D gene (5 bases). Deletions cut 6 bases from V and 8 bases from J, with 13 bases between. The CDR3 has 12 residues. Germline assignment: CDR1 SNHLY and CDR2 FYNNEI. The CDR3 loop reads CASSDRQWGYTF. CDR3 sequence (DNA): TGTGCCAGCAGCGACCGACAGTGGGGCTACACCTTC.

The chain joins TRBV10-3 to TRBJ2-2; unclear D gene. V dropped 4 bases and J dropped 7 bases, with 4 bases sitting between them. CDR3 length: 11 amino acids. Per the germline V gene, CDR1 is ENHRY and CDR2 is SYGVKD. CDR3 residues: CAISAGGELFF. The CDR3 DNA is TGTGCCATCAGTGCTGGCGGGGAGCTGTTTTTT.

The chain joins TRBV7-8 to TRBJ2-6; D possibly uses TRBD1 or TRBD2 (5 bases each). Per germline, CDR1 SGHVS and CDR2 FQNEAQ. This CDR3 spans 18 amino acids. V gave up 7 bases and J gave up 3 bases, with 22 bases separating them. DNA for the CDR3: TGTGCCAGCAACACTTGGGGACCCACGACTTATGGGGCCAACGTCCTGACTTTC. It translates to CASNTWGPTTYGANVLTF.

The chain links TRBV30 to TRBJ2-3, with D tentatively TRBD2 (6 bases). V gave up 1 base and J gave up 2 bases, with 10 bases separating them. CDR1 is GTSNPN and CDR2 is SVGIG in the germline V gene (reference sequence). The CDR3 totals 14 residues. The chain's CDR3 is CAWSGGLSTDTQYF. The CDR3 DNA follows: TGTGCCTGGAGTGGGGGACTTTCCACAGATACGCAGTATTTT.

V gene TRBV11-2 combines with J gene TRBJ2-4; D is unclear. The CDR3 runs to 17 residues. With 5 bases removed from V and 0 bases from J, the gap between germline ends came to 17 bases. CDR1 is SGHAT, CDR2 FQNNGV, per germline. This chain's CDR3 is CASSPAAASLAKNIQYF. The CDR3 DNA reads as TGTGCCAGCAGCCCCGCCGCCGCCTCGTTAGCCAAAAACATTCAGTACTTC.

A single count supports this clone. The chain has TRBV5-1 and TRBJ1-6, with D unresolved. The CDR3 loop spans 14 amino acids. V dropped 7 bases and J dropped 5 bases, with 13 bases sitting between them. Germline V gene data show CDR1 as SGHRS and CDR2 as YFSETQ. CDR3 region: CASREVKNNSPLHF. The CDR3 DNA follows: TGCGCCAGCCGCGAAGTAAAGAATAATTCACCCCTCCACTTT.

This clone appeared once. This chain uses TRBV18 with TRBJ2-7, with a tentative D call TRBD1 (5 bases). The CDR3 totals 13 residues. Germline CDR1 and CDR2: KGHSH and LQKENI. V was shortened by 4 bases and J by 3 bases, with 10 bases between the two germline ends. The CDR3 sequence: CASSQTTDYEQYF. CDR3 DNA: TGTGCCAGCTCACAAACGACAGACTACGAGCAGTACTTC. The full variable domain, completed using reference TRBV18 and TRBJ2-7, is NAGVMQNPRHLVRRRGQEARLRCSPMKGHSHVYWYRQLPEEGLKFMVYLQKENIIDESGMPKERFSAEFPKEGPSILRIQQVVRGDSAAYFCASSQTTDYEQYFGPGTRLTVT.

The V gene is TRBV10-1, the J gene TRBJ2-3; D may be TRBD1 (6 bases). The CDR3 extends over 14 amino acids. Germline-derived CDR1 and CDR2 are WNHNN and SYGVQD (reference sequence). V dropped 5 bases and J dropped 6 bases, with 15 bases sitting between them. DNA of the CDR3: TGCGCCAGCAGTTACAGGGCGAGGTCCGATACGCAGTATTTT. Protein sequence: CASSYRARSDTQYF.

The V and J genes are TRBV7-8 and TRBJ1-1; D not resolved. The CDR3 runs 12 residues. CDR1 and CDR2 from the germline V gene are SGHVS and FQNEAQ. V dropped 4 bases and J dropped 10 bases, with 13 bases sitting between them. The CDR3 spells CASSYLDGTAFF. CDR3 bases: TGTGCCAGCAGCTATTTGGACGGTACAGCTTTCTTT.

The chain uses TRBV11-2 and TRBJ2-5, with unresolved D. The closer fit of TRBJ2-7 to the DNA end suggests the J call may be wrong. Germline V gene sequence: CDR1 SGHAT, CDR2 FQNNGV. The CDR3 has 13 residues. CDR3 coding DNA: TGTGCCAGCAGTTGGGTGGGCTCCTACGAGCAGTACTTC. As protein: CASSWVGSYEQYF.

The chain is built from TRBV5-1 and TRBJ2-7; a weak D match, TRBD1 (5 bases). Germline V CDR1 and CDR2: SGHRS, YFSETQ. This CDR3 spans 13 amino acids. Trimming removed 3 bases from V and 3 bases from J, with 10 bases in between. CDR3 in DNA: TGCGCCAGCAGCTCCACCCAGGGCTACGAGCAGTACTTC. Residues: CASSSTQGYEQYF.

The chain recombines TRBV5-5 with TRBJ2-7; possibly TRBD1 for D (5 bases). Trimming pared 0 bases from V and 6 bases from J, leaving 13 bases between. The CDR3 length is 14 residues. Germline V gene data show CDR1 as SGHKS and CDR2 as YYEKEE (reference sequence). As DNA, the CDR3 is TGTGCCAGCAGCTTGGAGGCAGGGTCAGGCGAGCAGTACTTC. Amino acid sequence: CASSLEAGSGEQYF.

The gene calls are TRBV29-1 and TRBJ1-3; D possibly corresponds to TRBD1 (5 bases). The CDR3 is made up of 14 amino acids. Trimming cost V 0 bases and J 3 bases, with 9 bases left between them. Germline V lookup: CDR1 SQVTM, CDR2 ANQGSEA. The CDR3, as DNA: TGCAGCGTTGAAGAGGGGCGAGGTGGAAACACCATATATTTT. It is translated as CSVEEGRGGNTIYF.